The 18 T cell receptor beta chains below all came from one sample that was sequenced in a study of CD8 T cells in ankylosing spondylitis (TCRdb year 2017). The research as a whole found: Blood from ankylosing spondylitis patients appeared to be characterized by a TCR beta motif composed of eight or nine highly homologous amino acid variants.

Their antigen targets remain unknown. The method was 5' RACE. TCRdb lists the instrument as Illumina HiSeq 2500. Using fastp at Q25 and MiXCR, TCRdb reprocessed the public reads and kept productive beta chains. Rows are combined by CDR3 protein, so each entry shows the most common genes and DNA. In all, the sample holds about 480,000 distinct CDR3 sequences, and 17% of those were seen once. The ten largest clones take up about 0.94% of the sample. The sequencing input was blood, either unsorted or a sorted T cell fraction (not recorded which). The receptors shown here come from a male donor with ankylosing spondylitis.

The chain couples TRBV6-2 or TRBV6-3 to TRBJ2-1; 11 bases line up with TRBD2. The V gene end was trimmed by 6 bases and the J gene end by 7 bases; junction bases not matched to a gene: 8. Germline lookup yields CDR1 MNHEY and CDR2 SVGEGT. The CDR3 totals 15 residues. The CDR3 DNA is TGTGCCAGCAGAGCCGGGACTAGCGGCTTTAATGAGCAGTTCTTC. Protein sequence: CASRAGTSGFNEQFF.

This clonotype was detected a few times. Here the CDR3 DNA reads TGTGCCACCCAACTAGCGGGCGGATTTGAGCAGTACTTC. It codes for CATQLAGGFEQYF. This chain links TRBV7-2 with TRBJ2-7; 9 bases line up with TRBD2. Germline CDR1 SGHTA, CDR2 FQGNSA. V dropped 10 bases and J dropped 7; count of bases not matched to a gene: 11. CDR3 length equals 13 residues.

The chain employs TRBV12-3 or TRBV12-4 and TRBJ2-7, with unresolved D. This CDR3 region has 14 residues. Trimming took 6 bases from V and 6 from J, leaving 18 bases between them. CDR3 in amino acids: CASRRTNSVGEQYF. CDR3 bases: TGTGCCAGCAGGCGAACCAACAGTGTAGGCGAGCAGTACTTC.

J is TRBJ1-2 and V is TRBV5-1, with TRBD1 matching 9 bases. Per germline, CDR1 SGHRS and CDR2 YFSETQ. CDR3 length: 13 amino acids. V dropped 2 bases and J dropped 6; count of bases not matched to a gene: 2. CDR3 sequence reads: CASSFNRGHGYTF. In DNA form, the CDR3 reads TGCGCCAGCAGCTTCAACAGGGGGCATGGCTACACCTTC.

This clonotype was seen a handful of times. The rearrangement links TRBV5-1 to TRBJ2-3, with 7 bases fitting TRBD2. In germline, CDR1 is SGHRS, CDR2 YFSETQ. This CDR3 comprises 14 residues. Germline trimming cut 4 bases from V and 5 bases from J; bases unmatched to any gene: 7. The CDR3 DNA reads TGCGCCAGCAGCAATGAAGCGGGAATAGATACGCAGTATTTT. This translates into CASSNEAGIDTQYF.

This clonotype was counted a few times. The chain carries TRBV20-1 and TRBJ1-2, with D possibly being TRBD1 (5 bases). The CDR3 consists of 12 residues. V gave up 7 bases and J gave up 8 bases, with 17 bases separating them. The V gene's germline CDR1 is DFQATT and CDR2 SNEGSKA (reference sequence). CDR3 sequence (DNA): TGCAGTGTTCTCAGCCAGGGTAGCGGCTACACCTTC. Translating it yields CSVLSQGSGYTF.

The chain joins TRBV4-1 to TRBJ2-1; 9 bases are shared with TRBD1. Germline lookup yields CDR1 MGHRA and CDR2 YSYEKL. CDR3 length: 15 amino acids. V lost 3 bases, J lost 3 bases, and 3 bases stayed unmatched. CDR3 loop: CASSHPGQGYNEQFF. CDR3 nucleotide sequence: TGCGCCAGCAGCCACCCGGGACAGGGCTACAATGAGCAGTTCTTC.

This clonotype has just a few counts. The chain joins TRBV12-3 or TRBV12-4 to TRBJ1-3; D remains ambiguous. V was clipped by 8 bases and J by 0 bases, with 5 bases between them. The CDR3 is 12 residues long. The DNA of the CDR3 is TGTGCCAGCGCCTACTCTGGAAACACCATATATTTT. Translating gives CASAYSGNTIYF.

This clonotype showed up just a few times. The chain employs TRBV21-1 and TRBJ2-2; TRBD2, the table's D call, was not compared with the DNA. TRBV21-1 is a pseudogene locus. There are 19 residues in the CDR3. The CDR3 DNA reads TGTGCCAGCAGCAGGATCTATAGCGGGGGGGCCGGTATCGCCGGGGAGCTGTTTTTC. Residues: CASSRIYSGGAGIAGELFF.

This clonotype was seen only a few times. The chain combines TRBV5-1 with TRBJ2-2; D is perhaps TRBD2 (6 bases). Germline CDR1 is SGHRS and CDR2 is YFSETQ. Trimming cost V 3 bases and J 6 bases, with 12 bases left between them. CDR3 length: 14 amino acids. CDR3 DNA sequence: TGCGCCAGCAGCTCGGGACTCCACCCCGGGGAGCTGTTTTTT. Translation gives CASSSGLHPGELFF.

CDR3 sequence reads: CASSLPTGFNEQFF. In DNA, the CDR3 is TGCGCCAGCAGCCTACCGACAGGGTTCAATGAGCAGTTCTTC. The rearrangement joins TRBV5-1 to TRBJ2-1, with 7 positions matching TRBD1. Germline V gene sequence: CDR1 SGHRS, CDR2 YFSETQ. This CDR3 has 14 amino acids. Germline trimming cut 4 bases from V and 6 bases from J; bases unmatched to any gene: 7. Variable domain in full (rest from reference TRBV5-1 and TRBJ2-1): KAGVTQTPRYLIKTRGQQVTLSCSPISGHRSVSWYQQTPGQGLQFLFEYFSETQRNKGNFPGRFSGRQFSNSRSEMNVSTLELGDSALYLCASSLPTGFNEQFFGPGTRLTVL.

Ten or more counts support this clonotype. The rearrangement links TRBV10-3 to TRBJ1-1, with a weak D call TRBD1 (5 bases). This CDR3 contains 12 residues. V was trimmed by 6 bases and J by 4 bases, leaving 9 bases between them. The germline V gene encodes CDR1 ENHRY and CDR2 SYGVKD. In DNA, the CDR3 is TGTGCCATCAGCCCGAGGGGCACTGAAGCTTTCTTT. The encoded protein is CAISPRGTEAFF.

This clonotype was observed a few times. The chain has TRBV10-2 and TRBJ1-1, with a possible D match to TRBD1 (6 bases). CDR1 and CDR2 (germline): WSHSY, SAAADI. The CDR3 is 14 residues long. Trimming cost V 6 bases and J 5 bases, with 16 bases left between them. CDR3 nucleotides: TGCGCCAGCAGCGAACAGGGTTCTTTGACTGAAGCTTTCTTT. This sequence encodes CASSEQGSLTEAFF.

The rearrangement uses TRBV6-5 and TRBJ2-7; perhaps TRBD1 as D (5 bases). The germline V gene has CDR1 MNHEY and CDR2 SVGAGI. Trimming pared 2 bases from V and 4 bases from J, leaving 18 bases between. This CDR3 has 16 residues. The CDR3 sequence is CASSYSTGRSVYEQYF. The DNA for the CDR3 is TGTGCCAGCAGTTACAGTACAGGTCGATCCGTGTACGAGCAGTACTTC.

The rearrangement joins TRBV12-3 or TRBV12-4 to TRBJ1-1; D unclear. The CDR3 is 14 residues long. V dropped 5 bases and J dropped 2 bases, with 12 bases sitting between them. The CDR3 region has the DNA TGTGCCAGCAGTCCGCAGACGGCAAACACTGAAGCTTTCTTT. As protein: CASSPQTANTEAFF.

The CDR3 spells CASSKRGGRNTEAFF. The CDR3 DNA reads TGTGCCAGCAGTAAGAGGGGCGGGAGGAACACTGAAGCTTTCTTT. This chain joins TRBV6-2 or TRBV6-3 and TRBJ1-1, with a possible D match to TRBD1 (5 bases). This CDR3 is 15 amino acids long. Trimming removed 5 bases from V and 1 base from J, with 14 bases in between. In germline, CDR1 is MNHEY, CDR2 SVGEGT.

This clonotype turned up a few times. The rearrangement links TRBV6-1 to TRBJ2-3; the D gene is possibly TRBD2 (5 bases). The V end lost 0 bases, the J end lost 2 bases, and 6 bases lay between the germline ends. CDR3 length: 14 residues. CDR1 and CDR2 from the germline V gene are MNHNS and SASEGT. CDR3 nucleotides: TGTGCCAGCAGTGAAGCGGGAGCCACAGATACGCAGTATTTT. Translating gives CASSEAGATDTQYF.

Note on this clonotype: The junction differs from germline at one of its ends, possibly a read error. V usage is TRBV15 and J usage is TRBJ1-1, with unresolved D. The CDR3 extends over 15 amino acids. CDR1 and CDR2 (germline): LNHNV, YYDKDF (reference sequence). The CDR3 DNA is TGTGGCACCAGCAGAGATATGGGATCGAACACTGAAGCTTTCTTT. This gives the protein CGTSRDMGSNTEAFF.